These 25 T cell receptor beta chains share one sample of origin, sequenced in a study of blood T cell repertoires in COVID-19. Measured with immunoSEQ multiplex PCR; TCRdb has only the in-frame clones, and not every one. The table lists about 87,000 clones, about nine tenths of them singletons. The sample was peripheral blood. The receptors stem from a woman aged 80 or over with acute or convalescent COVID-19.

The chain carries TRBV27 and TRBJ1-1; the D is unclear. Per germline, CDR1 MNHEY and CDR2 SMNVEV (reference sequence). Trimming left V 7 bases short and J 0 bases short, with 18 bases between. This CDR3 has 16 amino acids. As DNA, the CDR3 is TGTGCCAGCAATTTTTCATTTCCCCGGTTGAACACTGAAGCTTTCTTT. This codes for CASNFSFPRLNTEAFF.

CDR3 nucleotides: TGCGCCAGCAGCTTTAACCCCCCGGGAGAGCAGTACTTC. Its translation is CASSFNPPGEQYF. The chain is built from TRBV5-1 and TRBJ2-7; the D gene is possibly TRBD2 (5 bases). This CDR3 comprises 13 residues. Germline values: CDR1 SGHRS, CDR2 YFSETQ. The V gene lost 2 bases and the J gene lost 7 bases, with 13 bases spanning the gap. The entire variable domain, with the rest obtained from reference TRBV5-1 and TRBJ2-7, is as follows: KAGVTQTPRYLIKTRGQQVTLSCSPISGHRSVSWYQQTPGQGLQFLFEYFSETQRNKGNFPGRFSGRQFSNSRSEMNVSTLELGDSALYLCASSFNPPGEQYFGPGTRLTVT.

This clone was seen more than once but under ten times. The chain employs TRBV6-1 and TRBJ1-4; TRBD1 matches 8 bases. CDR1 is MNHNS, CDR2 SASEGT, per germline. The CDR3 is 15 amino acids. V gave up 2 bases and J gave up 5 bases; unmatched junction bases: 4. CDR3 DNA: TGTGCCAGCAGTGAAACAGGGGGGCAAAATGAAAAACTGTTTTTT. Residues: CASSETGGQNEKLFF.

This chain connects TRBV14 to TRBJ1-2; possibly TRBD1 for D (6 bases). Germline values: CDR1 SGHDN, CDR2 FVKESK. The length of the CDR3 is 14 residues. Trimming left V 4 bases short and J 4 bases short, with 13 bases between. Here the CDR3 DNA reads TGTGCCAGCAGCCTAGGGGGTCGTGTCTATGGCTACACCTTC. This gives the protein CASSLGGRVYGYTF.

V and J are TRBV6-2 or TRBV6-3 and TRBJ2-7; TRBD1 is a possible D gene (6 bases). V lost 2 bases, J lost 2 bases, and 7 bases lay in between. Germline lookup yields CDR1 MNHEY and CDR2 SVGEGT. The CDR3 has 13 amino acids. The CDR3 nucleotides are TGTGCCAGCAGTTACGGGGGCCCCTACGAGCAGTACTTC. Translation: CASSYGGPYEQYF.

This chain links TRBV10-3 with TRBJ2-5; TRBD1 is a possible D gene (5 bases). CDR1 is ENHRY and CDR2 is SYGVKD in the germline V gene. The CDR3 sequence is 13 residues long. With 4 bases removed from V and 2 bases from J, the gap between germline ends came to 8 bases. CDR3 protein: CAISARQQETQYF. The CDR3 nucleotides are TGTGCCATCAGTGCCCGACAGCAAGAGACCCAGTACTTC.

The chain recombines TRBV10-3 with TRBJ2-1, with 11 bases identical to TRBD2. CDR3 length equals 15 residues. Germline assignment: CDR1 ENHRY and CDR2 SYGVKD. The trim removed 6 bases at V and 6 bases at J, leaving 7 bases unmatched. CDR3 nucleotides: TGTGCCATCAGAAAACTAGCGGGAGATGGCAATGAGCAGTTCTTC. Its translation is CAIRKLAGDGNEQFF.

This chain connects TRBV5-6 to TRBJ1-2, with 10 nucleotides matching TRBD1. Germline values: CDR1 SGHDT, CDR2 YYEEEE. The V and J ends lost 4 bases and 8 bases, in that order; junction bases with no gene match: 8. The CDR3 contains 14 residues. The CDR3 nucleotides read TGTGCCAGCAGCCAGCCGGGACAGGGGAGAGGCTACACCTTC. Amino acid sequence: CASSQPGQGRGYTF.

V and J are TRBV5-6 and TRBJ1-2; 7 nucleotides match TRBD1. Germline V CDR1 and CDR2: SGHDT, YYEEEE. CDR3 length equals 16 residues. Trimming cost V 3 bases and J 3 bases; bases outside gene matches: 11. CDR3 sequence: CASSSGGTEAYYGYTF. The CDR3 DNA reads as TGTGCCAGCAGCTCTGGGGGGACAGAAGCCTACTATGGCTACACCTTC.

The V call is TRBV5-1, the J call TRBJ1-1; the D gene is possibly TRBD1 (5 bases). Germline lookup yields CDR1 SGHRS and CDR2 YFSETQ. This CDR3 has 13 amino acids. Trimming removed 1 base at V and 3 bases at J, with 7 bases between. In DNA, the CDR3 is TGCGCCAGCAGCTTGCAGGGCGACACTGAAGCTTTCTTT. Translated: CASSLQGDTEAFF. The variable domain in full, with the rest retrieved from reference TRBV5-1 and TRBJ1-1, is KAGVTQTPRYLIKTRGQQVTLSCSPISGHRSVSWYQQTPGQGLQFLFEYFSETQRNKGNFPGRFSGRQFSNSRSEMNVSTLELGDSALYLCASSLQGDTEAFFGQGTRLTVV.

The rearrangement links TRBV5-1 to TRBJ2-1, with 8 bases identical to TRBD2. V was clipped by 0 bases and J by 7 bases; unmatched bases: 9. Germline CDR1 is SGHRS and CDR2 is YFSETQ. CDR3 length: 16 residues. CDR3 in amino acids: CASSLGAREGGNEQFF. For the CDR3, the DNA is TGCGCCAGCAGCTTGGGTGCTCGGGAGGGAGGTAATGAGCAGTTCTTC.

This chain links TRBV7-2 with TRBJ1-1, with 9 positions matching TRBD1. Germline trimming cut 5 bases from V and 8 bases from J; bases unmatched to any gene: 6. Germline V gene sequence: CDR1 SGHTA, CDR2 FQGNSA. The CDR3 contains 13 residues. The CDR3, as DNA: TGTGCCAGCAGCCAGGGACAGGGATCCGAAGCTTTCTTT. Its translation is CASSQGQGSEAFF.

The chain combines TRBV7-9 with TRBJ2-1; 7 nucleotides line up with TRBD2. CDR1 SEHNR and CDR2 FQNEAQ come from the germline V gene (reference sequence). Losses at the gene ends were 4 bases for V and 3 bases for J; bases not matched to a gene: 6. This CDR3 is built from 15 residues. The CDR3 nucleotides are TGTGCCAGCAGCTCCGGGGGGATCTACTACAATGAGCAGTTCTTC. Translated: CASSSGGIYYNEQFF.

The chain links TRBV7-6 to TRBJ1-6; D may be TRBD1 (5 bases). The CDR3 extends over 13 amino acids. Trimming stripped 5 bases from V and 13 bases from J, with 15 bases between. CDR1 and CDR2 (germline): SGHVS, FNYEAQ. The CDR3 bases are TGTGCCAGCAGCCCAGGACAAGAGAAGCCCCTCCACTTT. This gives the protein CASSPGQEKPLHF. The full variable domain, rest sourced from reference TRBV7-6 and TRBJ1-6, is GAGVSQSPRYKVTKRGQDVALRCDPISGHVSLYWYRQALGQGPEFLTYFNYEAQQDKSGLPNDRFSAERPEGSISTLTIQRTEQRDSAMYRCASSPGQEKPLHFGNGTRLTVT.

The chain joins TRBV11-3 to TRBJ2-2; D might be TRBD1 (6 bases). V gave up 5 bases and J gave up 10 bases, with 20 bases separating them. The CDR3 is made up of 15 amino acids. CDR1 and CDR2 from the germline V gene are SGHNT and YENEEA. The CDR3 spells CASSNPRQGRAELFF. CDR3 nucleotide sequence: TGTGCCAGCAGCAACCCTCGGCAGGGGCGCGCGGAGCTGTTTTTT. The entire variable domain, with the rest obtained from reference TRBV11-3 and TRBJ2-2, is as follows: EAGVVQSPRYKIIEKKQPVAFWCNPISGHNTLYWYLQNLGQGPELLIRYENEEAVDDSQLPKDRFSAERLKGVDSTLKIQPAELGDSAVYLCASSNPRQGRAELFFGEGSRLTVL.

The V call is TRBV20-1, the J call TRBJ2-7, with 12 bases that match TRBD2. CDR1 and CDR2 (germline): DFQATT, SNEGSKA (reference sequence). The CDR3 consists of 14 residues. J was trimmed by 3 bases and V by 3 bases; bases with no gene match: 3. The CDR3 protein is CSASRLAGDYEQYF. CDR3 nucleotide sequence: TGCAGTGCTAGTAGACTAGCGGGAGACTACGAGCAGTACTTC.

V usage is TRBV24-1 and J usage is TRBJ1-2; the D gene is possibly TRBD1 (6 bases). Trimming pared 3 bases from V and 6 bases from J, leaving 10 bases between. Germline CDR1 KGHDR, CDR2 SFDVKD. The CDR3 has 13 amino acids. Here the CDR3 reads CATSDRGGDGYTF. CDR3 nucleotides: TGTGCCACCAGTGATCGGGGGGGCGATGGCTACACCTTC.

The chain has TRBV6-2 or TRBV6-3 and TRBJ2-2; a weak D match, TRBD2 (6 bases). The CDR3 totals 15 residues. V lost 7 bases and J lost 1, with 13 bases in between. Germline values: CDR1 MNHEY, CDR2 SVGEGT. CDR3 nucleotides: TGTGCCAGCACCCCCACTAGCCTGAACACCGGGGAGCTGTTTTTT. Protein product: CASTPTSLNTGELFF.

The rearrangement uses TRBV6-5 and TRBJ1-3; 9 nucleotides match TRBD1. V trimming: 4 bases; J trimming: 2 bases; junction bases outside the gene matches: 6. The length of the CDR3 is 16 residues. CDR1 is MNHEY and CDR2 is SVGAGI in the germline V gene. The CDR3 DNA follows: TGTGCCAGCAGTTCCTCCGGGACAGGGACTGGAAACACCATATATTTT. The encoded protein is CASSSSGTGTGNTIYF.

The chain employs TRBV27 and TRBJ2-1; maybe TRBD1 (6 bases). Germline V gene sequence: CDR1 MNHEY, CDR2 SMNVEV (reference sequence). The V end lost 5 bases, the J end lost 2 bases, and 13 bases lay between the germline ends. The CDR3 totals 15 residues. CDR3 residues: CASSKDSLAYNEQFF. CDR3 bases: TGTGCCAGCAGTAAGGACAGCTTAGCCTACAATGAGCAGTTCTTC.

This clone was seen only once. The J gene is TRBJ2-4, the V gene TRBV18; 9 bases are shared with TRBD1. V dropped 3 bases and J dropped 3; count of bases not matched to a gene: 15. CDR1 KGHSH and CDR2 LQKENI come from the germline V gene. The CDR3 is 19 residues long. CDR3 sequence (DNA): TGTGCCAGCTCACCGCTGACCGGGACAGGGTTGGGCGACAAAAACATTCAGTACTTC. Encoded protein: CASSPLTGTGLGDKNIQYF.

The chain combines TRBV19 with TRBJ1-1; TRBD1 agrees at 7 bases. Germline values: CDR1 LNHDA, CDR2 SQIVND (reference sequence). CDR3 length: 15 residues. The trim removed 4 bases at V and 4 bases at J, leaving 9 bases unmatched. In nucleotides, the CDR3 is TGTGCCAGTAGTAGAGAGACAGGGCTGGGCACTGAAGCTTTCTTT. This encodes CASSRETGLGTEAFF.

The V call is TRBV6-6, the J call TRBJ1-6, with 7 positions matching TRBD1. Germline assignment: CDR1 MNHNY and CDR2 SVGAGI (reference sequence). The CDR3 covers 16 residues. V lost 4 bases to trimming and J lost 7 bases; unmatched junction nucleotides: 10. The CDR3 region is CASSFVTGDVNSPLHF. The CDR3 DNA sequence: TGTGCCAGCAGTTTCGTCACAGGGGATGTAAATTCACCCCTCCACTTT.

This chain uses TRBV3-1 (or the pseudogene TRBV3-2) with TRBJ2-1; 12 positions match TRBD1. From germline, CDR1 is LGHDT and CDR2 YNNKEL (reference sequence). The V gene end was trimmed by 4 bases and the J gene end by 9 bases; junction bases not matched to a gene: 13. CDR3 length: 17 residues. Here the CDR3 DNA reads TGTGCCAGCAGCCTCCTACGGGGGGACAGGGGGCGAAGTGAGCAGTTCTTC. This encodes CASSLLRGDRGRSEQFF.

The chain is built from TRBV11-3 and TRBJ2-2; 8 positions agree with TRBD2. The CDR3 totals 14 residues. CDR1 is SGHNT and CDR2 is YENEEA in the germline V gene. V lost 6 bases, J lost 5 bases, and 5 bases stayed unmatched. CDR3 amino acids: CASSSTSVTGELFF. The CDR3 DNA reads TGTGCCAGCAGTTCGACTAGCGTGACCGGGGAGCTGTTTTTT.